This T cell receptor beta chain is from a study of PD-L1 blockade in urothelial cancer (dated by TCRdb to 2017 to 2019). A note on the overall study: Every patient began therapy in the mid-2010s and was given atezolizumab 1,200 mg intravenously every 3 weeks. Blood samples were analyzed 3 weeks after the start of treatment (second dose) and 6 weeks after the start of treatment. Durable clinical benefit meant progression-free survival longer than 6 months, and TCR features were also tested against progression-free and overall survival. About 90% of the roughly 29 patients were males with bladder-origin urothelial cancer, and about 60% of the roughly 30 reported a prior smoking history. Nine patients reached durable clinical benefit, while fewer than 25 patients did not. Whole exome sequencing and RNA sequencing of pretreatment tumors were performed alongside TCR sequencing in the same patients. Pretreatment blood TCR-seq was available for around 29 patients, at least one posttreatment blood collection was obtained for about 24 patients, and tumor TCR-seq was available for about 24 patients. Pretreatment tumor samples, along with matched peripheral blood serially collected before and after atezolizumab treatment, were subjected to TCR sequencing. The study, an exploratory multi-omic analysis, examined somatic, immune and clinical correlates of response to PD-L1 blockade with atezolizumab in urothelial cancer. Patients had an ECOG performance status of 0 or 1 and had received between 0 and 3 prior chemotherapy regimens. Blood samples yielded a median of around 150,000 T cells and tens of thousands of unique TCRs, with median clonality around 0.083.

CDR1 and CDR2 are drawn from the germline V gene: SGHTA, FQGNSA. From the cysteine up to the phenylalanine, the CDR3 has a length of 14 residues. Left in the record is the CDR3 DNA by itself, 42 bases read in frame from the first base. V drops 3 bases and J drops 1 base, leaving 8 bases in between. Synthetic TCR analog templates were spiked into each PCR so that absolute template abundance could be estimated from read counts. The immunoSEQ assay used bias-controlled V and J gene primers to amplify TCRbeta CDR3 regions from genomic DNA. Sequencing of rearranged TCRbeta segments was performed at approximately 20X coverage. The study's processing was this. Sequencing errors were corrected by clustering, and CDR3s were annotated against IMGT so that V, D and J genes could be assigned. Downstream analyses used only productive TCRbeta rearrangements, leaving out any out-of-frame or stop-codon sequences. Clonality was computed as one minus Shannon entropy normalized by the log of the number of unique productive sequences. Fisher's exact test with Benjamini-Hochberg correction, at a threshold of adjusted p below 0.01, was used to find clones that differed between time points or between blood and tumor. What TCRdb holds here is the immuneACCESS table cut down to in-frame rearrangements. Part of the clones is not present; checked against another copy, under half of the missing clones reflect an unresolved V gene, and the others are unexplained. V and J calls and clone size come straight from that table; D and trimming were deduced from the DNA. Here the sample has fewer than 40,000 clones; approximately 91% occur a single time. About 11% of the sample goes to the ten largest clones.

What the research found in general, with its limitations: Because the sample size was small (n ≈ 28) and many of the analyses were exploratory, the results are meant to be hypothesis-generating. At 3 weeks after the start of treatment, tumor-associated TCR clones in peripheral blood had expanded more in patients with durable benefit (n of about 22, p = 0.022). Improved progression-free and overall survival was found to be associated with pretreatment peripheral blood TCR clonality below the median.

For this clone: The clone's antigen remains unknown. No much larger clonotype is one base removed from it; base qualities were not supplied.

The sample's time point label, decoded: pretreatment peripheral blood. The cohort comprised 25 to 35 patients with locally advanced or metastatic urothelial carcinoma treated at Memorial Sloan Kettering on a trial protocol. Peripheral blood mononuclear cells were collected pretreatment and during treatment, with between 1 and 8 total time points obtained per patient. The Qiagen DNeasy Blood extraction kit was used to purify genomic DNA from total PBMCs and tumor samples. Collected pretreatment and during treatment, PBMCs were isolated and stored as previously described. This TCR came from a woman aged 60-75 years with urothelial cancer. Sequences were derived from PBMCs, sampled around atezolizumab (anti-PD-L1) treatment. The V and J segments used are TRBV7-2 and TRBJ2-3; the D gene is perhaps TRBD1, from 6 matching bases. The DNA is as follows: TGTGCCAGCAGCTTTGCAGGGGGCACAGATACGCAGTATTTT. Translation gives CASSFAGGTDTQYF.